The present TCR beta chain was sequenced within a study of cytomegalovirus exposure and HLA in healthy donors. Study outcomes and limitations: Across donors, most TCRs were seen rarely, yet some public ones were widespread.

This clone was detected only once. What it recognizes is unknown. The PCR employed 60 Vbeta primers together with 13 Jbeta primers. The protocol was immunoSEQ multiplex PCR, while the TCRdb copy is restricted to in-frame clones and leaves out a portion. Here the sample spans 90,000 to 140,000 clones, roughly 73% being singletons. Germline lookup yields CDR1 DFQATT and CDR2 SNEGSKA (reference sequence). The CDR3 sequence is 11 residues long. Deletions cut 5 bases from V and 8 bases from J, with 10 bases between. This receptor was taken from a woman between 40 and 55 years old in good health and CMV-seropositive. The specimen sequenced was PBMCs. V usage is TRBV20-1 and J usage is TRBJ2-1; D gene uncertain. CDR3 sequence: CSAGRTDEQFF. The CDR3 DNA follows: TGCAGTGCTGGGCGAACCGATGAGCAGTTCTTC.